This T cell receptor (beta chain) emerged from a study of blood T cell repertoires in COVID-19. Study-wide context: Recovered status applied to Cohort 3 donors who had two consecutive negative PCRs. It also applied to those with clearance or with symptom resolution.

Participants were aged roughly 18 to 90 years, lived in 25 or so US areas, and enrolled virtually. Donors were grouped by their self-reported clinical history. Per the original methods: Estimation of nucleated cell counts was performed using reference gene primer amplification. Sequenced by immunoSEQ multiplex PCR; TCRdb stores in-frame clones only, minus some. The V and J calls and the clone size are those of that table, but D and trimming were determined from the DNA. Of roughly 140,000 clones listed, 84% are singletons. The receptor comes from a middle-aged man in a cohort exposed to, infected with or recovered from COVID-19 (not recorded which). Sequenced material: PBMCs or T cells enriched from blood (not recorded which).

CDR3 residues: CASSYREVFGETQYF. In nucleotides, the CDR3 is TGTGCCAGCAGTTACCGCGAGGTTTTTGGGGAGACCCAGTACTTC. The chain is built from TRBV6-2 or TRBV6-3 and TRBJ2-5; D gene ambiguous. Germline loops: CDR1 MNHEY, CDR2 SVGEGT. The CDR3 consists of 15 residues. V was shortened by 2 bases and J by 5 bases, with 15 bases between the two germline ends.